A selection of T cell receptor beta chains follows, all from one sample in a study of human T cells and chemical hapten exposure. TCRdb reanalysed the RACE reads using MiXCR and keeps one entry per CDR3 protein. In the table there are about 34,000 distinct CDR3 sequences, 5.5% of which are singletons. Sequenced: whole blood. The source of these receptors is a human donor in good health. Some clones in this sample may be carry-over from other donors' samples. Both conserved end residues are part of each CDR3. The D gene is left open where the match is weak. Not all rows give a size; the values are once, few, many and, for expanded clones, a class.

TRBV28	NA	TRBJ2-5	many	CASSPNFRVGGMTQYF	TGTGCCAGCAGTCCCAACTTTAGGGTCGGAGGGATGACCCAGTACTTC
TRBV5-1	NA	TRBJ2-3	many	CASSFIRAVTDTQYF	TGCGCCAGCAGCTTCATACGAGCTGTCACAGATACGCAGTATTTT
TRBV6-6	NA	TRBJ1-6	many	CASTSWDNSPLHF	TGTGCCAGCACTTCATGGGATAATTCACCCCTCCACTTT
TRBV20-1	NA	TRBJ1-5	many	CSAREGSGGGSNQPQHF	TGCAGTGCTAGAGAAGGAAGTGGAGGAGGAAGCAATCAGCCCCAGCATTTT
TRBV5-1	NA	TRBJ2-1	many	CASSLASVQEQFF	TGCGCCAGCAGCTTGGCCTCAGTTCAGGAGCAGTTCTTC
TRBV10-3	TRBD1	TRBJ1-5	many	CAISSDRGDNQPQHF	TGTGCCATCAGCTCAGACAGGGGGGACAATCAGCCCCAGCATTTT
TRBV4-1	NA	TRBJ1-2	few	CASSQNGRSGYGGYTF	TGCGCCAGCAGCCAAAACGGGAGGTCCGGCTATGGTGGCTACACCTTC
TRBV9	TRBD2	TRBJ2-5	NA	CASSVGVGGQQETQYF	TGTGCCAGCAGCGTAGGGGTGGGAGGGCAACAAGAGACCCAGTACTTC
TRBV12-3/TRBV12-4	NA	TRBJ2-1	many	CASSLEVVWDEQFF	TGTGCCAGCAGTTTAGAGGTCGTTTGGGATGAGCAGTTCTTC
TRBV20-1	TRBD1	TRBJ2-7	many	CSAPRGDRTYEQYF	TGCAGTGCTCCTCGCGGGGACAGGACATACGAGCAGTACTTC
TRBV30	NA	TRBJ2-1	few	CAWSLTSTNEQFF	TGTGCCTGGAGTTTGACTAGTACGAATGAGCAGTTCTTC
TRBV20-1	NA	TRBJ1-1	NA	CSATRTVPGTEAFF	TGCAGTGCCACCCGGACAGTTCCCGGAACTGAAGCTTTCTTT
TRBV20-1	TRBD1	TRBJ1-1	many	CSAQGQGRTEAFF	TGCAGTGCTCAGGGACAGGGGCGCACTGAAGCTTTCTTT
TRBV20-1	TRBD2	TRBJ2-1	many	CSARGTTYNEQFF	TGCAGTGCTAGGGGGACTACCTACAATGAGCAGTTCTTC
TRBV28	NA	TRBJ1-3	once	CASSSSSQISGNTMYF	TGTGCCAGCAGTTCCTCCAGTCAAATCTCTGGAAACACCATGTATTTT
TRBV27	NA	TRBJ1-4	many	CASRKTGGIQEKLFF	TGTGCCAGCAGGAAAACCGGAGGGATCCAAGAAAAACTGTTTTTT
TRBV7-2	NA	TRBJ2-1	many	CASSLPSRDEQFF	TGTGCCAGCAGCTTACCTAGCCGAGATGAGCAGTTCTTC
TRBV20-1	NA	TRBJ1-1	NA	CSARDSLGVKAFF	TGCAGTGCTAGAGATTCATTAGGGGTTAAGGCTTTCTTT
TRBV28	NA	TRBJ1-1	few	CASKGTPNTEAFF	TGTGCCAGCAAGGGCACCCCGAACACTGAAGCTTTCTTT
TRBV5-1	NA	TRBJ2-5	many	CASSLGPLGGQETQYF	TGCGCCAGCAGCTTGGGGCCCTTAGGGGGCCAAGAGACCCAGTACTTC
TRBV28	NA	TRBJ1-5	many	CASSPHGQSNQPQHF	TGTGCCAGCAGCCCCCATGGACAGAGCAATCAGCCCCAGCATTTT
TRBV2	TRBD1	TRBJ2-7	many	CAGRDRGDEQYF	TGTGCCGGCCGGGACAGGGGGGACGAGCAGTACTTC
TRBV7-9	TRBD2	TRBJ2-3	many	CASSLVAGTTDTQYF	TGTGCCAGCAGCTTAGTAGCGGGGACGACAGATACGCAGTATTTT
TRBV28	NA	TRBJ2-7	many	CASSLVLGGGREQYF	TGTGCCAGCAGTTTAGTTTTAGGTGGGGGGAGAGAGCAGTACTTC
TRBV20-1	NA	TRBJ2-5	many	CSAPIKGARETQYF	TGCAGTGCCCCGATCAAAGGGGCTCGGGAGACCCAGTACTTC
TRBV27	TRBD1	TRBJ1-4	NA	CASSFLLTGRQEKLFF	TGTGCCAGCAGTTTTCTCCTGACAGGGAGGCAGGAAAAACTGTTTTTT